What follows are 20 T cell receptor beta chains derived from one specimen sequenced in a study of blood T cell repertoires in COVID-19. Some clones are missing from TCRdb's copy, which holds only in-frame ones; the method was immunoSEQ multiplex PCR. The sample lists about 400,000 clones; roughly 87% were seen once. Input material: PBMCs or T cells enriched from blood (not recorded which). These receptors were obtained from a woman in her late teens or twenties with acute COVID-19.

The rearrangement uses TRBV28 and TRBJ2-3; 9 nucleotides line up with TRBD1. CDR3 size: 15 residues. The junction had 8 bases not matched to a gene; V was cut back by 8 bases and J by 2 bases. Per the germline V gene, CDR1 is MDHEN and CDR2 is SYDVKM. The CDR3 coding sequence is TGTGCCAGCGGCCCCGGGACAGGGACCACAGATACGCAGTATTTT. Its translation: CASGPGTGTTDTQYF.

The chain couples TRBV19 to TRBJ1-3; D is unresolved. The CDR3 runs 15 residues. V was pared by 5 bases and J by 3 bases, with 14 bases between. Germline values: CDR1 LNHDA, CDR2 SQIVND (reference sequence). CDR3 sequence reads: CASSQRTGYGNTIYF. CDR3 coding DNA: TGTGCCAGTAGTCAGCGGACGGGGTATGGAAACACCATATATTTT.

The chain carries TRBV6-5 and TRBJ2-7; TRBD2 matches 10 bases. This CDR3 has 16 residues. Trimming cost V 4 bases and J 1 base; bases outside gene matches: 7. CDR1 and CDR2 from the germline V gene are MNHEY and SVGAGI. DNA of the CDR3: TGTGCCAGCAGTTCCGGACTAGCGGAGATTTCCTACGAGCAGTACTTC. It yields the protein CASSSGLAEISYEQYF.

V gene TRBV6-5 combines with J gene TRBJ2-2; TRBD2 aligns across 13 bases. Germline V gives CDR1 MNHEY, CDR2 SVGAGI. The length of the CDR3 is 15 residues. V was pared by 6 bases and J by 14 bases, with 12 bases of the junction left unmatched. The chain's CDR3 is CASRQDPRTSGRLFF. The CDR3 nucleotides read TGTGCCAGCAGACAAGATCCTCGGACTAGCGGGAGACTGTTTTTT.

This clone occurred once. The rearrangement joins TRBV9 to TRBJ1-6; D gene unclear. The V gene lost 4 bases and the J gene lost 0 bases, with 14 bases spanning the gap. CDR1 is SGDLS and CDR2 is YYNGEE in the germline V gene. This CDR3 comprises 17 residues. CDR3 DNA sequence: TGTGCCAGCAGCCCTTCGACATCAATCTCCTATAATTCACCCCTCCACTTT. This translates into CASSPSTSISYNSPLHF.

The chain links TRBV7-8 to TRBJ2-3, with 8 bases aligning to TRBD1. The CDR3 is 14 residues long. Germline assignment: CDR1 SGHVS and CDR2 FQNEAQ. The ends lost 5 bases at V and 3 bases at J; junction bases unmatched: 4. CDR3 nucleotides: TGTGCCAGCAGCAACAGGGGGGTAACAGATACGCAGTATTTT. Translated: CASSNRGVTDTQYF. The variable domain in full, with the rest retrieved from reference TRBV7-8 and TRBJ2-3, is GAGVSQSPRYKVAKRGQDVALRCDPISGHVSLFWYQQALGQGPEFLTYFQNEAQLDKSGLPSDRFFAERPEGSVSTLKIQRTQQEDSAVYLCASSNRGVTDTQYFGPGTRLTVL.

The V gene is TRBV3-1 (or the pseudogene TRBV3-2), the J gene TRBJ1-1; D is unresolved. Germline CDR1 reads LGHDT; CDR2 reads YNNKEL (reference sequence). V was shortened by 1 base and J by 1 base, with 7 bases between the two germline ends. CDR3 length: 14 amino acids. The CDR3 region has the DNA TGTGCCAGCAGCCAAGTCCGACAGAACACTGAAGCTTTCTTT. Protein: CASSQVRQNTEAFF.

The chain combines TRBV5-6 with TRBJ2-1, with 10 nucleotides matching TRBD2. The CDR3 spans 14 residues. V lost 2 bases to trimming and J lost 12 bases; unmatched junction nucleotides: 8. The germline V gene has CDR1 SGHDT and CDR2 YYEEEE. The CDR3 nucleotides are TGTGCCAGCAGCTTCGCTAGCGGGAGTTCGGGGCAGTTCTTC. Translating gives CASSFASGSSGQFF.

CDR3 in amino acids: CASSQGARDAGELFF. CDR3 in DNA: TGTGCCAGCAGCCAGGGCGCCAGGGATGCCGGGGAGCTGTTTTTT. The V gene is TRBV11-3, the J gene TRBJ2-2; perhaps TRBD1 as D (5 bases). CDR3 length equals 15 residues. Trimming pared 5 bases from V and 6 bases from J, leaving 16 bases between. In germline, CDR1 is SGHNT, CDR2 YENEEA. Full variable domain (missing parts from reference TRBV11-3 and TRBJ2-2): EAGVVQSPRYKIIEKKQPVAFWCNPISGHNTLYWYLQNLGQGPELLIRYENEEAVDDSQLPKDRFSAERLKGVDSTLKIQPAELGDSAVYLCASSQGARDAGELFFGEGSRLTVL.

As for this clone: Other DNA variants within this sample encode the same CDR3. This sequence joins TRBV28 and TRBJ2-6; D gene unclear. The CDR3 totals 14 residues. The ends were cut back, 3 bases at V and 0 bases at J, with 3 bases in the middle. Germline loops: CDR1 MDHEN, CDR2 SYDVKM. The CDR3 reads CASSLSSGANVLTF. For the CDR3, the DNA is TGTGCCAGCAGTTTGAGCTCTGGGGCCAACGTCCTGACTTTC.

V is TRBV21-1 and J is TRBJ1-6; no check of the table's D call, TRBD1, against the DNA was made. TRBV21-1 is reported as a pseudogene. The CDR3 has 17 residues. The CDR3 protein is CASSQDRVSSYNSPLHF. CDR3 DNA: TGTGCCAGCAGCCAGGACAGGGTCAGTTCCTATAATTCACCCCTCCACTTT.

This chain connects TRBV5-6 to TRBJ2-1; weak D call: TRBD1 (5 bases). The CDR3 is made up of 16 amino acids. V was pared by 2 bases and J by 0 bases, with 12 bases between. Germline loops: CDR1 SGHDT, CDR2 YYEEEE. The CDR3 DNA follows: TGTGCCAGCAGCTTCAGGGTATCCAGCTCCTACAATGAGCAGTTCTTC. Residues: CASSFRVSSSYNEQFF.

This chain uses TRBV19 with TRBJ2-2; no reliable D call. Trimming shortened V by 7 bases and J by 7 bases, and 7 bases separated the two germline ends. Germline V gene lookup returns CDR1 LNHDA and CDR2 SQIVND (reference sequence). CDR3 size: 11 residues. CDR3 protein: CASTGGGELFF. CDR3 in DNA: TGTGCCAGTACCGGCGGCGGGGAGCTGTTTTTT.

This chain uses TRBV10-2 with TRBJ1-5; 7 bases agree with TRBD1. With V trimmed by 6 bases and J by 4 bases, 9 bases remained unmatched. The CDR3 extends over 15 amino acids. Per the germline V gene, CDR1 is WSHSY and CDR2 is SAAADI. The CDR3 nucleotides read TGCGCCAGCAGGTTAGGGACAGCTGGGAATCAGCCCCAGCATTTT. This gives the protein CASRLGTAGNQPQHF.

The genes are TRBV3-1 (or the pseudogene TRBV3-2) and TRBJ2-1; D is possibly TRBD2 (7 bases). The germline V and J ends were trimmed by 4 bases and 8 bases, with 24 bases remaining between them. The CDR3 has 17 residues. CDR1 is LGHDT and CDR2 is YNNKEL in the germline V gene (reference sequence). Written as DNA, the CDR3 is TGTGCCAGCAGCCCCCTGGGGGCTGCGGGAGTTAACTATGAGCAGTTCTTC. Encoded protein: CASSPLGAAGVNYEQFF.

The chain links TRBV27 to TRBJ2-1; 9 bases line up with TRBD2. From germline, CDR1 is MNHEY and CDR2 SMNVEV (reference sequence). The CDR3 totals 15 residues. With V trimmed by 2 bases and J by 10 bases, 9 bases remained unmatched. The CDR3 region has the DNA TGTGCCAGCAGTTTACTAGCGGGGTACGTTTGGGAGCAGTTCTTC. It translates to CASSLLAGYVWEQFF.

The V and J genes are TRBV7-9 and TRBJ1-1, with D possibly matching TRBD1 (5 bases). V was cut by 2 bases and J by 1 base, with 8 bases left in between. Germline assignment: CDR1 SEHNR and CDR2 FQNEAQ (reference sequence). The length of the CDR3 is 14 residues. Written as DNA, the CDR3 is TGTGCCAGCAGCTTAATGACAGCGAACACTGAAGCTTTCTTT. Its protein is CASSLMTANTEAFF. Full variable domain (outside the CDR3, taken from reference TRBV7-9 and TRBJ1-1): DTGVSQNPRHKITKRGQNVTFRCDPISEHNRLYWYRQTLGQGPEFLTYFQNEAQLEKSRLLSDRFSAERPKGSFSTLEIQRTEQGDSAMYLCASSLMTANTEAFFGQGTRLTVV.

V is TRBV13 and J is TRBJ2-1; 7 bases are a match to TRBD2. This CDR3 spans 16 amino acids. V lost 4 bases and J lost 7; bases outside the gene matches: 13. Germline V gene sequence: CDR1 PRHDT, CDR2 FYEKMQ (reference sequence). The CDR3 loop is CASSSRSGVSRNEQFF. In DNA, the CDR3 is TGTGCCAGCAGCTCGAGAAGCGGGGTATCGCGGAATGAGCAGTTCTTC. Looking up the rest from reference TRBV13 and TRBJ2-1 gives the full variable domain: AAGVIQSPRHLIKEKRETATLKCYPIPRHDTVYWYQQGPGQDPQFLISFYEKMQSDKGSIPDRFSAQQFSDYHSELNMSSLELGDSALYFCASSSRSGVSRNEQFFGPGTRLTVL.

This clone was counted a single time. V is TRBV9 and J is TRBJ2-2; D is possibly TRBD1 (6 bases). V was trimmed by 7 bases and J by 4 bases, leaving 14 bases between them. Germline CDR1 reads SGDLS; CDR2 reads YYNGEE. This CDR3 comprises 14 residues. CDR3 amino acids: CASGPGTTTGELFF. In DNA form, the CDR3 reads TGTGCCAGCGGCCCCGGGACAACCACCGGGGAGCTGTTTTTT.

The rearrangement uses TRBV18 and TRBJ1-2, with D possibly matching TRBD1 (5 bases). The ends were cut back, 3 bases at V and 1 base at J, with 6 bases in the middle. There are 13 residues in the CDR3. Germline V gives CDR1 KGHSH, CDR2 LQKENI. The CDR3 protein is CASSPRVNYGYTF. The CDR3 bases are TGTGCCAGCTCACCCAGGGTTAACTATGGCTACACCTTC.